The following is a T cell receptor (beta chain) sequence with its context. Its target is not known. The sample is drawn from a study of blood T cells in healthy people across ages. Turning to the study itself: The capture of about one barcoded beta molecule per two T cells was achieved by template switching. The study, taken as a whole, reports: The study lacked donor CMV status, which possibly confounded expanded clonotype changes. The study regarded diversity estimates from one million T cells as underestimates.

A second about 7 to 12 cycle PCR used barcoded and J-beta primers. Through a template-switch adaptor with 12 random nucleotides, each cDNA molecule received a tag. TCRdb fed the 5' RACE reads into MiXCR, producing one record per CDR3 protein. The sample shows approximately 360,000 distinct CDR3 sequences, over 45% of them seen only once. J gave up 2 bases and V 5 bases, and 5 bases lay outside the gene matches. The CDR3 runs 14 residues. The germline V gene has CDR1 SGDLS and CDR2 YYNGEE. Material for sequencing was blood. The origin of this receptor is a man in his sixties in good health. The chain employs TRBV9 and TRBJ2-3; 7 bases match TRBD2. This CDR3 is CASSRDYSTDTQYF. Here the CDR3 DNA reads TGTGCCAGCAGTCGGGACTATTCCACAGATACGCAGTATTTT.